Listed here are 32 T cell receptor beta chains from one sample, sequenced in a study of blood T cell repertoires in COVID-19. Sequencing was performed with immunoSEQ multiplex PCR; in TCRdb, only in-frame clones are kept and a portion is missing. The repertoire holds more than 85,000 clones, 70% to 90% seen once, with less than 3.5% in the top ten. Sequencing used peripheral blood. These receptors originate from a woman aged 50 to 60 with acute or convalescent COVID-19.

The genes are TRBV11-2 and TRBJ1-2; D is ambiguous. Germline V CDR1 and CDR2: SGHAT, FQNNGV. The CDR3 is made up of 13 amino acids. V was shortened by 5 bases and J by 3 bases, with 10 bases between the two germline ends. The CDR3 nucleotides read TGTGCCAGCAGCCCCCTCCGAGACTATGGCTACACCTTC. This codes for CASSPLRDYGYTF.

This sequence joins TRBV2 and TRBJ2-3; TRBD2 aligns across 10 bases. Germline V gene data show CDR1 as SNHLY and CDR2 as FYNNEI. The J segment lost 3 bases and the V segment lost 2 bases, leaving 2 bases of the junction unmatched. CDR3 length: 15 amino acids. CDR3 nucleotide sequence: TGTGCCAGCAGTGAACTAGCGGGAGTGACAGATACGCAGTATTTT. This codes for CASSELAGVTDTQYF.

The genes are TRBV28 and TRBJ1-1; 9 nucleotides agree with TRBD1. Germline values: CDR1 MDHEN, CDR2 SYDVKM. The CDR3 consists of 12 residues. Trimming removed 6 bases from V and 10 bases from J; junction bases left unmatched: 6. As DNA, the CDR3 is TGTGCCAGCAGCCCCTCGGACAGGGGAGCTTTCTTT. As protein: CASSPSDRGAFF.

This clone was counted only a few times. The chain employs TRBV6-1 and TRBJ2-5, with D perhaps matching TRBD2 (6 bases). V gave up 1 base and J gave up 4 bases, with 22 bases separating them. The CDR3 is made up of 18 amino acids. CDR1 and CDR2 from the germline V gene are MNHNS and SASEGT. The CDR3 sequence is CASSEERGIRRWLETQYF. The CDR3 nucleotides are TGTGCCAGCAGTGAAGAACGGGGGATCCGCCGGTGGTTAGAGACCCAGTACTTC.

The chain carries TRBV5-1 and TRBJ2-3; 9 nucleotides align to TRBD2. The trim removed 3 bases at V and 0 bases at J, leaving 5 bases unmatched. The CDR3 length is 16 residues. CDR1 is SGHRS and CDR2 is YFSETQ in the germline V gene. CDR3 residues: CASSSLAGVSTDTQYF. CDR3 nucleotides: TGCGCCAGCAGCTCTTTAGCGGGAGTGAGCACAGATACGCAGTATTTT.

The CDR3 DNA reads TGTGCCAGCAGCCTCGGGGGGGCGAGAGGGACTGAAGCTTTCTTT. Amino acid sequence: CASSLGGARGTEAFF. The chain uses TRBV5-4 and TRBJ1-1, with a tentative D call TRBD1 (6 bases). The V and J ends lost 4 bases and 5 bases respectively, with 18 bases between them. The CDR3 runs 15 residues. Germline V gene lookup returns CDR1 SGHNT and CDR2 YYREEE (reference sequence).

The chain has TRBV3-1 (or the pseudogene TRBV3-2) and TRBJ2-1; D call uncertain. V lost 3 bases and J lost 4, with 7 bases in between. Germline loops: CDR1 LGHDT, CDR2 YNNKEL (reference sequence). The CDR3 spans 13 residues. The CDR3: CASSHDSYNEQFF. The CDR3 bases are TGTGCCAGCAGCCATGACTCGTACAATGAGCAGTTCTTC.

This clone was picked up one time. The chain couples TRBV5-8 to TRBJ2-5; 8 nucleotides agree with TRBD1. CDR3 length: 14 residues. The V segment lost 10 bases and the J segment 2 bases; nucleotides outside the gene matches: 10. CDR1 and CDR2 from the germline V gene are SGHTS and YDEGEE. CDR3 sequence reads: CAGKTGTGQETQYF. The CDR3 DNA reads TGTGCCGGAAAGACCGGGACAGGTCAAGAGACCCAGTACTTC. The whole variable domain, filled in from reference TRBV5-8 and TRBJ2-5, reads EAGVTQSPTHLIKTRGQQATLRCSPISGHTSVYWYQQALGLGLQFLLWYDEGEERNRGNFPPRFSGRQFPNYSSELNVNALELEDSALYLCAGKTGTGQETQYFGPGTRLLVL.

This clone was recorded only once. This chain links TRBV11-2 with TRBJ2-5, with 11 bases identical to TRBD2. The length of the CDR3 is 14 residues. V lost 5 bases, J lost 7 bases, and 6 bases stayed unmatched. CDR1 is SGHAT, CDR2 FQNNGV, per germline. DNA of the CDR3: TGTGCCAGCAGCCCTCGGGGACTAGCGGTGACCCAGTACTTC. This gives the protein CASSPRGLAVTQYF. Full variable domain (missing parts from reference TRBV11-2 and TRBJ2-5): EAGVAQSPRYKIIEKRQSVAFWCNPISGHATLYWYQQILGQGPKLLIQFQNNGVVDDSQLPKDRFSAERLKGVDSTLKIQPAKLEDSAVYLCASSPRGLAVTQYFGPGTRLLVL.

This chain links TRBV11-2 with TRBJ2-7, with TRBD1 matching 7 bases. The CDR3 sequence is 15 residues long. The germline V gene encodes CDR1 SGHAT and CDR2 FQNNGV. J lost 4 bases, V lost 0 bases, and 6 bases had no gene match. The CDR3 DNA follows: TGTGCCAGCAGCTTAGACCGACAGGGCCGTTACGAGCAGTACTTC. The encoded protein is CASSLDRQGRYEQYF.

The CDR3 nucleotides are TGTGCCAGCAGCTTTTATGGGGAGGCGGGCAAAAACATTCAGTACTTC. It yields the protein CASSFYGEAGKNIQYF. The genes are TRBV13 and TRBJ2-4, with D tentatively TRBD2 (6 bases). Between the trimmed V and J ends, which lost 3 bases and 3 bases, there was a span of 15 bases. CDR3 length: 16 residues. In germline, CDR1 is PRHDT, CDR2 FYEKMQ (reference sequence).

J is TRBJ2-5 and V is TRBV5-1; possible D gene TRBD2, 6 bases. V lost 2 bases to trimming and J lost 2 bases, with 16 bases between them. The CDR3 spans 16 residues. The germline V gene has CDR1 SGHRS and CDR2 YFSETQ. The CDR3 nucleotides are TGCGCCAGCAGCTTCCTCGCCGGGACTCCTCAAGAGACCCAGTACTTC. Protein: CASSFLAGTPQETQYF.

The gene calls are TRBV6-5 and TRBJ1-2, with TRBD1 identical over 9 bases. This CDR3 contains 14 residues. The germline CDR1 and CDR2 sequences are MNHEY and SVGAGI. V gave up 7 bases and J gave up 4 bases; unmatched junction bases: 7. The CDR3 sequence is CASTSGQGIYGYTF. The DNA for the CDR3 is TGTGCCAGCACCTCCGGACAGGGGATCTATGGCTACACCTTC.

This clone was seen a single time. This chain uses TRBV20-1 with TRBJ2-1, with 11 bases matching TRBD2. In germline, CDR1 is DFQATT, CDR2 SNEGSKA (reference sequence). With V trimmed by 3 bases and J by 4 bases, 8 bases remained unmatched. This CDR3 spans 16 amino acids. CDR3 sequence: CSASTSGRGFYNEQFF. In DNA form, the CDR3 reads TGCAGTGCTAGTACTAGCGGGAGAGGGTTTTACAATGAGCAGTTCTTC.

This chain connects TRBV13 to TRBJ2-7; 13 nucleotides match TRBD2. V shed 5 bases, J shed 0 bases, and the junction held 4 bases outside the gene matches. In germline, CDR1 is PRHDT, CDR2 FYEKMQ (reference sequence). This CDR3 has 16 amino acids. The CDR3 spells CASSPGTSGNSYEQYF. The DNA of the CDR3 is TGTGCCAGCAGCCCGGGGACTAGCGGGAACTCCTACGAGCAGTACTTC. The whole variable domain, remainder taken from reference TRBV13 and TRBJ2-7, is AAGVIQSPRHLIKEKRETATLKCYPIPRHDTVYWYQQGPGQDPQFLISFYEKMQSDKGSIPDRFSAQQFSDYHSELNMSSLELGDSALYFCASSPGTSGNSYEQYFGPGTRLTVT.

This clone appeared a single time. J is TRBJ2-2 and V is TRBV6-6; TRBD2 aligns across 9 bases. J was trimmed by 7 bases and V by 7 bases; bases with no gene match: 13. The germline V gene encodes CDR1 MNHNY and CDR2 SVGAGI (reference sequence). The length of the CDR3 is 16 residues. The CDR3 region is CASTEGTSPPGGELFF. CDR3 nucleotides: TGTGCCAGCACCGAAGGGACTAGCCCACCAGGCGGGGAGCTGTTTTTT.

J is TRBJ1-2 and V is TRBV3-1 (or the pseudogene TRBV3-2); 7 bases are shared with TRBD1. The V gene end was trimmed by 4 bases and the J gene end by 1 base; junction bases not matched to a gene: 9. Germline-derived CDR1 and CDR2 are LGHDT and YNNKEL (reference sequence). This CDR3 has 16 amino acids. As DNA, the CDR3 is TGTGCCAGCAGCCGTCAAGGACAGGCCGTTAACTATGGCTACACCTTC. Translated: CASSRQGQAVNYGYTF.

This sequence joins TRBV15 and TRBJ1-2; 9 bases line up with TRBD1. Germline CDR1 and CDR2: LNHNV and YYDKDF (reference sequence). CDR3 size: 15 residues. The V and J ends lost 1 base and 10 bases, in that order; junction bases with no gene match: 10. Here the CDR3 DNA reads TGTGCCACCAGCAGAGGAGGGGGACAGGGTGGTTCCTACACCTTC. Translated, it gives CATSRGGGQGGSYTF. Full variable domain (remainder filled in from reference TRBV15 and TRBJ1-2): DAMVIQNPRYQVTQFGKPVTLSCSQTLNHNVMYWYQQKSSQAPKLLFHYYDKDFNNEADTPDNFQSRRPNTSFCFLDIRSPGLGDTAMYLCATSRGGGQGGSYTFGSGTRLTVV.

The chain carries TRBV7-2 and TRBJ2-3; D ambiguous. The V end lost 3 bases, the J end lost 0 bases, and 10 bases lay between the germline ends. The CDR3 is 15 residues long. CDR1 is SGHTA, CDR2 FQGNSA, per germline. This CDR3 is CASSFNFLSTDTQYF. The CDR3 DNA is TGTGCCAGCAGCTTTAATTTCCTGAGCACAGATACGCAGTATTTT.

This clone was found once. The chain is built from TRBV6-5 and TRBJ2-3; D possibly corresponds to TRBD1 (6 bases). The germline CDR1 and CDR2 sequences are MNHEY and SVGAGI. The CDR3 spans 13 residues. Trimming took off 8 bases at V and 0 bases at J, with 9 bases between the two ends. CDR3 residues: CASGGQSTDTQYF. The CDR3 DNA reads TGTGCCAGCGGCGGACAGAGCACAGATACGCAGTATTTT.

This chain joins TRBV24-1 and TRBJ2-4; 9 bases match TRBD2. V shed 2 bases and J 0 bases; nucleotides not matched to a gene: 13. Germline CDR1 and CDR2: KGHDR and SFDVKD. The CDR3 is made up of 20 amino acids. As DNA, the CDR3 is TGTGCCACCAGTGATTCGAAGGCCGTTAGCGGGGGACTAGCCAAAAACATTCAGTACTTC. Protein product: CATSDSKAVSGGLAKNIQYF.

The gene calls are TRBV19 and TRBJ1-5, with 8 nucleotides matching TRBD1. The germline gives CDR1 LNHDA, CDR2 SQIVND (reference sequence). The CDR3 loop spans 15 amino acids. With 4 bases clipped from V and 3 bases from J, the junction kept 5 bases outside the gene matches. CDR3 in amino acids: CASSKDRELNQPQHF. The CDR3 bases are TGTGCCAGTAGTAAGGACAGGGAGCTCAATCAGCCCCAGCATTTT. The variable domain in full, completed from reference TRBV19 and TRBJ1-5, reads DGGITQSPKYLFRKEGQNVTLSCEQNLNHDAMYWYRQDPGQGLRLIYYSQIVNDFQKGDIAEGYSVSREKKESFPLTVTSAQKNPTAFYLCASSKDRELNQPQHFGDGTRLSIL.

The rearrangement joins TRBV30 to TRBJ2-6; D might be TRBD1 (5 bases). Germline V gene data show CDR1 as GTSNPN and CDR2 as SVGIG (reference sequence). CDR3 size: 15 residues. V was pared by 5 bases and J by 0 bases, with 11 bases between. This chain's CDR3 is CAWGRQSSGANVLTF. DNA for the CDR3: TGTGCCTGGGGCCGACAGTCCTCTGGGGCCAACGTCCTGACTTTC. The full variable domain, rest sourced from reference TRBV30 and TRBJ2-6, is SQTIHQWPATLVQPVGSPLSLECTVEGTSNPNLYWYRQAAGRGLQLLFYSVGIGQISSEVPQNLSASRPQDRQFILSSKKLLLSDSGFYLCAWGRQSSGANVLTFGAGSRLTVL.

As regards this clone: This sample also contains other DNA sequences that code for the same CDR3. The rearrangement joins TRBV6-5 to TRBJ1-1; 11 bases line up with TRBD1. This CDR3 comprises 14 residues. The ends lost 2 bases at V and 6 bases at J; junction bases unmatched: 2. The germline CDR1 and CDR2 sequences are MNHEY and SVGAGI. CDR3 in amino acids: CASSYTGQGAEAFF. CDR3 sequence (DNA): TGTGCCAGCAGTTACACGGGACAGGGGGCTGAAGCTTTCTTT.

The gene calls are TRBV6-2 or TRBV6-3 and TRBJ1-5; 7 bases align to TRBD1. CDR3 length: 15 amino acids. Germline V CDR1 and CDR2: MNHEY, SVGEGT. V dropped 1 base and J dropped 6; count of bases not matched to a gene: 6. This chain's CDR3 is CASSYWLGQPQPQHF. In DNA form, the CDR3 reads TGTGCCAGCAGTTACTGGTTGGGACAGCCTCAGCCCCAGCATTTT.

This clone showed up just a few times. The chain recombines TRBV5-6 with TRBJ1-5; 10 nucleotides line up with TRBD1. CDR3 length equals 14 residues. CDR1 and CDR2 (germline): SGHDT, YYEEEE. V shed 4 bases, J shed 4 bases, and the junction held 2 bases outside the gene matches. The CDR3 here is CASSRTGGNQPQHF. The DNA for the CDR3 is TGTGCCAGCAGCCGGACAGGGGGTAATCAGCCCCAGCATTTT.

V and J are TRBV2 and TRBJ2-5; 14 bases agree with TRBD2. J gave up 5 bases and V 6 bases, and 8 bases lay outside the gene matches. Germline V gives CDR1 SNHLY, CDR2 FYNNEI. The CDR3 extends over 16 amino acids. The CDR3 DNA reads as TGTGCCAGCAGGGCCGGGACTAGCGGGAGTCGGGAGACCCAGTACTTC. It is translated as CASRAGTSGSRETQYF.

The V gene is TRBV11-2, the J gene TRBJ2-7; the match to TRBD1 covers 7 bases. Germline assignment: CDR1 SGHAT and CDR2 FQNNGV. The CDR3 totals 15 residues. J gave up 4 bases and V 1 base, and 7 bases lay outside the gene matches. DNA for the CDR3: TGTGCCAGCAGCTTAGGGGGACAGCTGTCTTACGAGCAGTACTTC. Translating gives CASSLGGQLSYEQYF.

The CDR3 DNA reads TGTGCCAGCAGCTTGGAGGGAGTGGTCGACGAGCAGTACTTC. It specifies CASSLEGVVDEQYF. The chain recombines TRBV5-6 with TRBJ2-7; weak D call: TRBD2 (5 bases). Germline V gene lookup returns CDR1 SGHDT and CDR2 YYEEEE. Trimming pared 0 bases from V and 5 bases from J, leaving 12 bases between. CDR3 size: 14 residues.

This sequence joins TRBV19 and TRBJ2-2, with 8 positions matching TRBD1. There are 15 residues in the CDR3. After removal of 8 bases from V and 6 bases from J, the junction contained 11 bases not matched to a gene. Germline assignment: CDR1 LNHDA and CDR2 SQIVND (reference sequence). CDR3 region: CASRGQGGWAGELFF. The DNA for the CDR3 is TGTGCCAGTCGCGGACAGGGTGGTTGGGCCGGGGAGCTGTTTTTT.

This chain uses TRBV11-2 with TRBJ2-2; TRBD2 might be the D (6 bases). Germline V gives CDR1 SGHAT, CDR2 FQNNGV. V was pared by 0 bases and J by 2 bases, with 13 bases between. CDR3 length equals 17 residues. CDR3 DNA: TGTGCCAGCAGCTTAGATTTCCGGGGGTCAAACACCGGGGAGCTGTTTTTT. Residues: CASSLDFRGSNTGELFF. The entire variable domain, with the rest obtained from reference TRBV11-2 and TRBJ2-2, is as follows: EAGVAQSPRYKIIEKRQSVAFWCNPISGHATLYWYQQILGQGPKLLIQFQNNGVVDDSQLPKDRFSAERLKGVDSTLKIQPAKLEDSAVYLCASSLDFRGSNTGELFFGEGSRLTVL.

This chain links TRBV9 with TRBJ2-7; TRBD1 matches at 11 bases. The CDR3 has 14 residues. V shed 2 bases, J shed 10 bases, and the junction held 8 bases outside the gene matches. Germline V gives CDR1 SGDLS, CDR2 YYNGEE. The CDR3 DNA reads TGTGCCAGCAGCGTTGGGACAGGGGGGAATAAACAGTACTTC. Translation: CASSVGTGGNKQYF. Full variable domain (missing parts from reference TRBV9 and TRBJ2-7): DSGVTQTPKHLITATGQRVTLRCSPRSGDLSVYWYQQSLDQGLQFLIQYYNGEERAKGNILERFSAQQFPDLHSELNLSSLELGDSALYFCASSVGTGGNKQYFGPGTRLTVT.